This TCR beta chain is from a study of stem cell transplantation in POMP-related autoinflammatory disease. Across the study: Through one year post-transplant, neutrophils and platelets were 100% of graft donor origin.

Assay: immunoSEQ multiplex PCR; the TCRdb copy retains only in-frame clones and omits some. The sample includes some 9,900 clones, 70% to 80% of them seen just once. Points from the study as a whole: Patients with PRAID showed a restricted number of unique TRB V-J gene pairings. Across all analyzed T-cell subsets, patients with PRAID tended toward reduced diversity and increased clonality.

PRAID combined immunodeficiency and autoinflammation. Germline V gene data show CDR1 as SEHNR and CDR2 as FQNEAQ (reference sequence). This CDR3 spans 18 amino acids. V dropped 4 bases and J dropped 0; count of bases not matched to a gene: 10. As regards this clone: Antigen: not known.

The material sequenced was CD4+ T cells from PBMCs, taken after stem cell transplantation. The chain is built from TRBV7-9 and TRBJ1-1; TRBD1 aligns across 11 bases. This receptor was obtained from a human patient with POMP-related autoinflammation and immune dysregulation (PRAID). Some T cells may trace back to the graft donor. The CDR3 DNA sequence: TGTGCCAGCAGCTATCGGCCGGGACAGGGGGGTTTGAACACTGAAGCTTTCTTT. Protein product: CASSYRPGQGGLNTEAFF.